The 4 T cell receptor beta chains below come from one sample, sequenced in a study of T-cell memory formation after mild COVID-19. TCRdb analysed the 5' RACE reads with MiXCR anew, one entry per CDR3 protein. The sample contains around 510,000 distinct CDR3 sequences, roughly a fifth of which appear only once. Sequenced: PBMCs or a T cell subset sorted from them (not recorded which). These receptors were obtained from an adult woman who had mild COVID-19 (a few samples of this study predate the infection). Cell type and time point are not known.

This clonotype has just a few counts. Germline is not matched at one junction end, which may reflect a read error. The chain combines TRBV10-3 with TRBJ2-3; D unresolved. CDR3 length: 12 amino acids. Germline CDR1 reads ENHRY; CDR2 reads SYGVKD. CDR3 sequence: CATSREVDTQYF. CDR3 bases: TGTGCCACCAGTAGAGAAGTGGATACGCAGTATTTT.

J is TRBJ2-7 and V is TRBV2; D uncertain. Germline CDR1 reads SNHLY; CDR2 reads FYNNEI. This CDR3 spans 13 amino acids. V was cut by 3 bases and J by 6 bases, with 12 bases left in between. DNA of the CDR3: TGTGCCAGCAGTGATCGGCAGGCTCGCGAGCAGTACTTC. Protein: CASSDRQAREQYF.

The chain joins TRBV29-1 to TRBJ2-3; 10 positions agree with TRBD2. The CDR3 has 14 residues. V trimming: 0 bases; J trimming: 12 bases; junction bases outside the gene matches: 9. Per the germline V gene, CDR1 is SQVTM and CDR2 is ANQGSEA. The CDR3 spells CSVEDSSGRASQYF. The CDR3, as DNA: TGCAGCGTTGAAGATAGCAGCGGGAGGGCCTCCCAGTATTTT.

There are a few counts of this clonotype. This rearrangement joins TRBV4-2 to TRBJ2-7, with 9 bases matching TRBD2. CDR3 length equals 15 residues. CDR1 and CDR2 from the germline V gene are LGHNA and YNFKEQ. Losses at the gene ends were 3 bases for V and 0 bases for J; bases not matched to a gene: 3. DNA of the CDR3: TGTGCCAGCAGCCAGACTAGCGGCACCTCCTACGAGCAGTACTTC. Encoded protein: CASSQTSGTSYEQYF.